The entry that follows covers one TCR beta chain sequence. This sample is part of a study of cytomegalovirus exposure and HLA in healthy donors. The germline V and J ends were trimmed by 4 bases and 2 bases, with 18 bases remaining between them. This CDR3 spans 16 amino acids. CDR1 is LGHNA, CDR2 YSLEER, per germline. Both 60 Vbeta primers and 13 Jbeta primers went into the PCR. As handled by the study authors: Unique TCR beta chains totaled some 81 million in a later count, with approximately 11 million of them shared. This table comes from immunoSEQ multiplex PCR, and its TCRdb copy is limited to in-frame clones, with some not included. V and J calls and clone size are as listed in that table; D and trimming were resolved from the DNA. This sample has about 160,000 clones, with approximately 80% found just once.

The receptor comes from a man between 35 and 55 years old in good health and CMV-seronegative. The sample comprised PBMCs. The chain links TRBV4-3 to TRBJ2-7; unclear D gene. CDR3 region: CASSPTGPPPAYEQYF. The CDR3 bases are TGCGCCAGCAGCCCCACGGGTCCTCCCCCGGCCTACGAGCAGTACTTC.